The TCR beta chain under discussion was sequenced for a study of shared clonotypes between healthy human individuals (dated by TCRdb to 2020 to 2021). Study-level background: Three men and a couple of women, aged 18 to 49 years, made up the cohort. For each donor, three plates each were used for CD4 naive and CD4 memory, two plates were used for CD8 naive, and one plate was used for CD8 memory. Each donor's leukapheresis produced roughly between roughly 0.9 and 9 billion PBMCs. The study deeply sequenced blood TCR repertoires of roughly five healthy adults to estimate repertoire size and the extent of clonotype sharing between individuals. To increase sequencing depth and limit assay-specific biases, different laboratories used diverse techniques to prepare libraries and sequence TCR repertoires. What the authors observed across the whole study: Sharing across a few donors was observed for around 5% of naive CD4, 3% to 4% of naive CD8, 2% to 2.5% of memory CD4, and about 0.4% of memory CD8 clonotypes. Because the study included a small number of donors, the genetic and exposure-history diversity represented was limited. Even with the large sequencing depth, rarefaction of the sorted-subset datasets indicated that sequencing was incomplete. Higher generation probabilities were observed for clonotypes shared by all four sorted-subset donors than for non-shared clonotypes. Sampling was limited to blood, and TCR repertoires in tissue likely differ from TCR repertoires in blood. Estimated clonotype richness was generally larger for naive than for memory subsets. Pairwise subsampling indicated that sequencing depth was expected to affect the degree of clonotype sharing among donors.

CD8 naive samples consisted of CD45RO-negative cells that were positively selected for CCR7, yielding a CD45RA+CCR7+ population without TemRA cells. Donors were healthy HIV-negative adults with no recently reported acute infections or vaccinations. Only Caucasian adults living in Nashville, Tennessee, USA were represented among the donors. Blood was collected by leukapheresis, and PBMCs were isolated by Ficoll-Histopaque density gradient centrifugation and then cryopreserved in liquid nitrogen vapor phase. Purity and quantity of every magnetically sorted T cell population were checked by analytical flow cytometry. Genomic DNA was isolated from each sorted fraction and quantified by UV absorbance on a Nanodrop 2000c. From V the trimming removes 1 base and from J it removes 2 bases, while the gene matches leave 3 bases of the junction unaccounted for. Taken from the germline V gene, the CDR1 and CDR2 loops are SGHTS and YDEGEE. Reading from cysteine to phenylalanine, the CDR3 counts 14 amino acids. The read is trimmed to its CDR3 DNA, 42 bases read in frame from base 1.

Comments on this clone: Its antigen is not yet known. No base quality values were provided; no much bigger clone lies one nucleotide off. Other DNA variants within this sample encode the same CDR3.

Using the deep immunoSEQ assay, multiplex PCR amplified TCR CDR3 regions from genomic DNA. For each cell subset, the extracted genomic DNA was distributed evenly across all wells of several immunoSEQ 96-well plates, and each plate served as one replicate. For sorted subsets, approximately 210 ng genomic DNA, equal to tens of thousands of T cell genomes, was loaded into each replicate PCR. Purified libraries were measured with a Qubit 3.0 fluorometer, size-checked on a Bioanalyzer 2100, and measured again with the KAPA Library Quantification kit. Each immunoSEQ 96-well plate was sequenced on its own single-read 150-cycle Illumina NextSeq 550 flow cell. As for the authors' bioinformatics: Because the immunoSEQ output held only junctional sequences and lacked quality scores, the filtering could not match the filtering applied to full-length reads. To assign V/J genes and CDR3, sequences were annotated against IMGT germline references using PyIR, a Python wrapper for IgBLAST v1.9. Reads were removed for weak V/J assignments (E-value above 1e-6), missing CDR3, stop codons, out-of-frame junctions, or ambiguous translated residues. V3J clonotypes were defined by identical inferred V gene, J gene, and CDR3 amino acid sequence. Percentage overlap between repertoires was calculated by dividing the number of shared unique clonotypes by the size of the smaller repertoire. Repertoire richness was assessed with RTK rarefaction, the Chao1 estimator, and Recon v2.1 estimates of unobserved clonotypes. Generation probabilities for all TCRbeta clonotypes obtained by the gDNA method from a handful of donors were computed using OLGA. TCRdb holds this immuneACCESS table with in-frame rearrangements only. Some clones are missing; in checked studies, unresolved V genes explain under half, and the rest has no known cause. The DNA was the basis for D and trimming; V, J and clone size are from that table. This sample comprises about 1,800,000 clones, 85% to 95% of them detected only once. The ten largest account for roughly 1% of the sample.

This sequence was found in a man aged 18 to 35 in good health. Material for sequencing was naive CD8+ T cells sorted from blood. The cell subset or site tag for this specimen amounts to: CD45RA+CCR7+. The chain is made from TRBV5-8 and TRBJ2-7; 7 central bases correspond to TRBD1. In nucleotides, the sequence is TGTGCCAGCAGCTTGACAGGGGTCCCCTACGAGCAGTACTTC. Protein translation: CASSLTGVPYEQYF.